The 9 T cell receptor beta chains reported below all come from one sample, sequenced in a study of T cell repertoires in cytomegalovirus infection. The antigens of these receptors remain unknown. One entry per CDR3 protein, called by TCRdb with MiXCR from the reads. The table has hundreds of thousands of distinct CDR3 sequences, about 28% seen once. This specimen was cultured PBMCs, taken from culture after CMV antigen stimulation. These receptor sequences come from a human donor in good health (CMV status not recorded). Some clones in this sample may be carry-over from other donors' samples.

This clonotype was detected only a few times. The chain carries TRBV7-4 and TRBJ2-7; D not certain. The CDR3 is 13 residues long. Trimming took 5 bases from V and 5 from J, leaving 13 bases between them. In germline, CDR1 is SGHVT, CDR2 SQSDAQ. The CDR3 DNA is TGTGCCAGCAGCCCCGTGTCCGGCCACGAGCAGTACTTC. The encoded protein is CASSPVSGHEQYF.

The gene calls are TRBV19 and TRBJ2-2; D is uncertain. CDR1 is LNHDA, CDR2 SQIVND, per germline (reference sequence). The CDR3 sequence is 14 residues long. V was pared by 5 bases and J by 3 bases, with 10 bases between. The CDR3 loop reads CASSQALDTGELFF. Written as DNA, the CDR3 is TGTGCCAGTAGTCAGGCCCTGGACACCGGGGAGCTGTTTTTT.

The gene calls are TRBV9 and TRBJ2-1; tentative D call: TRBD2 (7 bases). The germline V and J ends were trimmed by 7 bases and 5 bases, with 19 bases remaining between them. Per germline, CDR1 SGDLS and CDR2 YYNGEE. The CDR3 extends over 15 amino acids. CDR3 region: CASSQGRGTHNEQFF. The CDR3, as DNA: TGTGCCAGCTCTCAGGGGCGGGGGACACACAATGAGCAGTTCTTC.

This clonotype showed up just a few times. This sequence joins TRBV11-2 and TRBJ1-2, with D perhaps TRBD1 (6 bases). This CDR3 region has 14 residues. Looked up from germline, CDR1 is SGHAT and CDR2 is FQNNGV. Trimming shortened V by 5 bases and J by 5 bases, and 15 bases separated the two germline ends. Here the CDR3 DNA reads TGTGCCAGCAGCCCATACAGGGTTGGTTATGGCTACACCTTC. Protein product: CASSPYRVGYGYTF.

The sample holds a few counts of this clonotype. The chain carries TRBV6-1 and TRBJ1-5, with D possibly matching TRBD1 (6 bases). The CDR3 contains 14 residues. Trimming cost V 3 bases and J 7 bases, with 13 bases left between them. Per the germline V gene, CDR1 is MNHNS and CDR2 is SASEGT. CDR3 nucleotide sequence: TGTGCCAGCAGTGAGGGGGCAGGCGGGCAGCCCCAGCATTTT. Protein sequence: CASSEGAGGQPQHF.

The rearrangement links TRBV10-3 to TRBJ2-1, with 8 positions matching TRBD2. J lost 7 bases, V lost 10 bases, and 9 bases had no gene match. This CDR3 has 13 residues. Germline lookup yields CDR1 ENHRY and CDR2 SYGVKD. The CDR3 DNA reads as TGTGCCAACGGAGCGGGAGCCCCTAATGAGCAGTTCTTC. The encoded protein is CANGAGAPNEQFF.

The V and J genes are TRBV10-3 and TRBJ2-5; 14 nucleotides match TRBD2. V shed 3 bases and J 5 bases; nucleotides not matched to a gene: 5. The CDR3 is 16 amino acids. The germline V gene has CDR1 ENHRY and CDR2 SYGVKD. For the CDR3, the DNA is TGTGCCATCAGTGACACGGGGACTAGCGGGGGTGAGACCCAGTACTTC. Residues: CAISDTGTSGGETQYF.

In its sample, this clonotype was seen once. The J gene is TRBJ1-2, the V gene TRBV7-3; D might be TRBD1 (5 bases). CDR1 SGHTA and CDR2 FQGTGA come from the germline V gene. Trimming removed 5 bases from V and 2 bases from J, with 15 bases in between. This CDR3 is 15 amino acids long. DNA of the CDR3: TGTGCCAGCAGCCTTACTTCGACAGCCAACTATGGCTACACCTTC. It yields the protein CASSLTSTANYGYTF.

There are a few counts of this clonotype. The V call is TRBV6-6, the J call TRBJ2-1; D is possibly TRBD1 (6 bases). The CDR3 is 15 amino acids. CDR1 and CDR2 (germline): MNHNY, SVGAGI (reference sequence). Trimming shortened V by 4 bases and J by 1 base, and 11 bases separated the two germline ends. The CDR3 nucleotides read TGTGCCAGCAGTTCTACAGGGATGTCCTACAATGAGCAGTTCTTC. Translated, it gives CASSSTGMSYNEQFF.